The clone carrying this T cell receptor beta chain was recorded a few times. As yet, its antigen is unknown. TCRdb reprocessed the RT-PCR reads with MiXCR, giving one entry per CDR3 protein. The sample consists of some 600,000 distinct CDR3 sequences, around 13% of them appearing once. This specimen comes from a study of response to subunit inactivated influenza vaccine. This CDR3 comprises 15 residues. The trim removed 5 bases at V and 4 bases at J, leaving 9 bases unmatched. The germline V gene encodes CDR1 LNHNV and CDR2 YYDKDF (reference sequence). General study findings and limits: That few new T cells are recruited by each seasonal influenza vaccination was the authors' suggestion.

This chain joins TRBV15 and TRBJ2-3, with TRBD2 matching over 7 bases. The material sequenced was PBMCs from blood, taken 14 days before vaccination. The clonotype was recovered from a man aged 50-59 years who received an inactivated influenza vaccine. The CDR3 nucleotides are TGTGCCACCAGCGTCGCGGGGCGGGAGTCAGATACGCAGTATTTT. This codes for CATSVAGRESDTQYF.